These 4 T cell receptor beta chains originate from one sample sequenced in a study of PD-L1 blockade in urothelial cancer. Some clones are missing from TCRdb's copy, which holds only in-frame ones; the method was immunoSEQ multiplex PCR. Of some 45,000 clones listed, about 91% were seen once; the top ten hold around 3.9%. The starting material was PBMCs, obtained around atezolizumab (anti-PD-L1) treatment. The source of these receptors is an older man with urothelial cancer.

This clone was seen once. The CDR3 loop reads CASSLKTGEKNYGYTF. The CDR3 coding sequence is TGTGCCAGCTCACTAAAGACAGGGGAGAAAAACTATGGCTACACCTTC. The chain recombines TRBV18 with TRBJ1-2; TRBD1 matches at 8 bases. CDR1 is KGHSH, CDR2 LQKENI, per germline. Trimming took 4 bases from V and 2 from J; bases not matched to a gene: 9. The CDR3 runs to 16 residues.

The rearrangement uses TRBV5-1 and TRBJ1-1, with D possibly matching TRBD1 (5 bases). CDR3 length: 14 amino acids. The V end was cut by 0 bases, the J end by 4 bases, with 10 bases between. The germline V gene has CDR1 SGHRS and CDR2 YFSETQ. The CDR3 protein is CASSLGRGSTEAFF. The CDR3 DNA is TGCGCCAGCAGCTTGGGTCGGGGGAGCACTGAAGCTTTCTTT. Full variable domain (missing parts from reference TRBV5-1 and TRBJ1-1): KAGVTQTPRYLIKTRGQQVTLSCSPISGHRSVSWYQQTPGQGLQFLFEYFSETQRNKGNFPGRFSGRQFSNSRSEMNVSTLELGDSALYLCASSLGRGSTEAFFGQGTRLTVV.

This chain joins TRBV19 and TRBJ2-7, with D possibly matching TRBD2 (6 bases). The CDR3 sequence is 18 residues long. V was shortened by 4 bases and J by 7 bases, with 29 bases between the two germline ends. Germline loops: CDR1 LNHDA, CDR2 SQIVND (reference sequence). The CDR3 loop reads CASSTGVRERWDAGEQYF. The CDR3 DNA is TGTGCCAGTAGTACGGGTGTTCGAGAGAGGTGGGATGCGGGGGAGCAGTACTTC.

The rearrangement links TRBV7-9 to TRBJ2-6, with TRBD1 identical over 7 bases. This CDR3 is 16 amino acids long. The V and J ends lost 3 bases and 2 bases, in that order; junction bases with no gene match: 4. Per the germline V gene, CDR1 is SEHNR and CDR2 is FQNEAQ (reference sequence). The CDR3 DNA reads as TGTGCCAGCAGCTTTGAGGGGGCGGCTGGGGCCAACGTCCTGACTTTC. Amino acids: CASSFEGAAGANVLTF.